The clone carrying this T cell receptor (beta chain) was recorded a few times. Its antigen is still unknown. As to time point: after neoadjuvant nivolumab, at surgical resection. Patients had HPV-negative, locally advanced oral cavity squamous cell carcinoma. The sample is drawn from a study of neoadjuvant anti-PD-1 for oral cavity cancer. The overall study: Around day 43, patients without progression received a fourth nivolumab dose before surgery. Study-level findings and limits: With three patients per group, TCR findings need larger cohorts. Larger post-treatment preexisting tumor clones tracked with greater tumor shrinkage.

Libraries were prepared by immunoSEQ multiplex PCR; TCRdb keeps only in-frame clonotypes and omits some of them. The sample carries fewer than 25,000 clones, 45% recorded once. This TCR was sampled from a person between 40 and 79 years old with oral cavity squamous cell carcinoma. The sequenced sample was tumor tissue, obtained after nivolumab (anti-PD-1) treatment.

CDR3 bases: TGTGCCAGCAGCTTTCAGGGGCGGTTTGGTCAGCCCCAGCATTTT. Translation gives CASSFQGRFGQPQHF. V and J are TRBV5-8 and TRBJ1-5, with D tentatively TRBD1 (6 bases). Germline V gives CDR1 SGHTS, CDR2 YDEGEE. Trimming shortened V by 2 bases and J by 6 bases, and 15 bases separated the two germline ends. CDR3 length: 15 residues.